This T cell receptor beta chain comes out of a study of T cell repertoires in cytomegalovirus infection. Study-wide context: Shared public TCR beta signatures pointed to both CMV infection and a matching HLA type. Study observations and caveats: What dominated the ex vivo response were HLA-C-restricted CMV-specific TCR beta clonotypes. Based on cumulative public TCR beta family frequency, carriers of CMV plus the relevant HLA were identified.

Germline V gene data show CDR1 as SGHNT and CDR2 as YENEEA. There are 16 residues in the CDR3. With 5 bases removed from V and 0 bases from J, the gap between germline ends came to 13 bases. The sample holds many counts of this clonotype. Antigen specificity is unknown. TCRdb re-derived calls from the reads in MiXCR, one entry per CDR3 protein. The sample has over 450,000 distinct CDR3 sequences, 11% seen once; the top ten hold about 10%. Sequencing was carried out using PBMCs. The V call is TRBV11-3, the J call TRBJ2-2, with D perhaps assigned TRBD1 or TRBD2 (5 bases each). The sequence was obtained from a human donor in good health (CMV status not recorded). Some clones in this sample may be carry-over from other donors' samples. CDR3 residues: CASSLWGGPNTGELFF. The CDR3 coding sequence is TGTGCCAGCAGCCTCTGGGGCGGGCCGAACACCGGGGAGCTGTTTTTT.